The source of this T cell receptor beta chain is a study of cytomegalovirus exposure and HLA in healthy donors. Findings and caveats of the study: The majority of CMV-associated TCR beta chains were reported as apparently HLA-restricted in a later analysis. There were three CMV-associated chains whose specificity for CMV antigens was confirmed in vitro. In a later analysis, several top co-occurrence clusters appeared linked to parvovirus B19, influenza, CMV and Epstein-Barr virus.

It was with 60 Vbeta and 13 Jbeta primers that the PCR ran. Method: immunoSEQ multiplex PCR; TCRdb's copy keeps in-frame clones and lacks some. The sample holds 50,000 or so clones, about 76% seen once. Of note for this clone: The antigen is unknown. The germline gene is not matched at one end of the junction; a read error may be the cause.

The CDR3 covers 13 residues. Germline assignment: CDR1 SEHNR and CDR2 FQNEAQ (reference sequence). Sequencing was performed on PBMCs. V and J are TRBV7-9 and TRBJ2-7, with D perhaps matching TRBD1 (5 bases). This receptor was identified in a female donor in good health and CMV-seronegative. The CDR3 DNA sequence: TGTTCCAGCAGCTACTATCAGGGCCACGAGCAGTACTTC. It yields the protein CSSSYYQGHEQYF.